A selection of T cell receptor beta chains follows, all from one sample in a study of T cell responses to AZD1222 COVID-19 vaccine. Generated by immunoSEQ multiplex PCR, the TCRdb table keeps only in-frame clones and is missing some. This sample has over 150,000 clones, with approximately 90% found just once. This specimen consisted of peripheral blood, obtained on day 0 of AZD1222 vaccination. The source of these receptors is an adult in good health. Each CDR3 is given with its conserved first and last residue. Size values are once, few and many counts, or a class for expanded clones, and some rows have none.

.,TRBV5-4,TRBJ1-2,CASSDRENYGYTF
once,TRBV7-6,TRBJ2-7,CASSLGTSGALEQYF
.,TRBV5-6,TRBJ2-7,CASSGQAFSYEQYF
.,TRBV6-6,TRBJ1-5,CASSYSPRGRNQPQHF
.,TRBV12-3/TRBV12-4,TRBJ2-7,CASSPGEGEQYF
.,TRBV19,TRBJ1-5,CASSATPNQPQHF
.,TRBV27,TRBJ2-7,CASSWTAPGLAGGPDYEQYF
.,TRBV6-5,TRBJ1-5,CASSYSGGTQHF
.,TRBV5-1,TRBJ2-3,CASSWGHPSTDTQYF
.,TRBV27,TRBJ1-4,CASSLRRGEKLFF
.,TRBV7-8,TRBJ2-2,CASSLATSGRSGELFF
.,TRBV7-9,TRBJ2-7,CASSPWVGYEQYF
.,TRBV10-2,TRBJ1-4,CASRGLGREEEKLFF
.,TRBV25-1,TRBJ2-7,CASQLSGTGLGEQYF
.,TRBV5-5,TRBJ1-1,CASSLMAEAFF
.,TRBV7-2,TRBJ1-5,CASSFSGVLSNQPQHF
.,TRBV9,TRBJ1-2,CASSVGGRNYGYTF
.,TRBV6-4,TRBJ2-1,CASSMTGGRNEQFF
.,TRBV28,TRBJ2-1,CASSHGGVNNEQFF